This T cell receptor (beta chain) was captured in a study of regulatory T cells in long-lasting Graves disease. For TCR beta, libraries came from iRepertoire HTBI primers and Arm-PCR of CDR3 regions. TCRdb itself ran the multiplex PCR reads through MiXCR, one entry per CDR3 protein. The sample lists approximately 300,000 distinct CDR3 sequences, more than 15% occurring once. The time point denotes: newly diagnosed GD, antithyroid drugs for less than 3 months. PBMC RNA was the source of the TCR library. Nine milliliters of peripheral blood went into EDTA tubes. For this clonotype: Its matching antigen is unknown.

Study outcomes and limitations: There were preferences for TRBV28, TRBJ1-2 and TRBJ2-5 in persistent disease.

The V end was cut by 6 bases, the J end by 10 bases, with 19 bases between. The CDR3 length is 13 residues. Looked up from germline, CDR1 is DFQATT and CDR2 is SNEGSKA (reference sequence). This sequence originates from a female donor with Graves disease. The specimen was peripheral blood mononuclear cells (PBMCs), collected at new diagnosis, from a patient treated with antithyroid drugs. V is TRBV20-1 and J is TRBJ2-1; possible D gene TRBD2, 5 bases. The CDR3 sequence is CSAPTDYFREQFF. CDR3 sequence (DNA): TGCAGTGCCCCGACCGACTACTTTCGGGAGCAGTTCTTC.